The entry below describes one T cell receptor (beta chain). This sample was included in a study of blood T cell repertoires in COVID-19. Cohort placement rested on clinical history that participants reported themselves. Donors of Cohort 3 who recovered were those that had two negative PCRs, clearance, or symptom resolution. As handled by the study authors: The authors estimated nucleated cell counts from reference gene primer amplification. TCRdb's table, derived via immunoSEQ multiplex PCR, lists solely in-frame clones and lacks some. V, J and clone size are those of that table, while D and trimming were read from the DNA. Of more than 200,000 clones in the sample, 80% to 90% were seen once. V lost 4 bases and J lost 3; bases outside the gene matches: 5. The CDR3 has 14 residues. CDR1 is MNHEY and CDR2 is SVGEGT in the germline V gene.

The material sequenced was PBMCs or T cells enriched from blood (not recorded which). The source of this sequence is a man aged 35 to 55 who had recovered from COVID-19. The V and J genes are TRBV6-2 or TRBV6-3 and TRBJ1-1; 7 bases agree with TRBD1. The CDR3 DNA reads as TGTGCCAGCAGTTTTACAGGGGAGGACACTGAAGCTTTCTTT. Protein sequence: CASSFTGEDTEAFF.